This T cell receptor beta chain stems from a study of T-cell memory formation after mild COVID-19. At the level of the study: Largely donor-specific sequence clusters came from two donors. Study observations and caveats: Contracting clones from day 15 to 85 showed balanced CD4/CD8; later expanders favored CD4+.

The germline V gene has CDR1 SGDLS and CDR2 YYNGEE. Trimming took 6 bases from V and 1 from J; bases not matched to a gene: 8. The CDR3 extends over 16 amino acids. TCRdb reanalysed the 5' RACE reads using MiXCR and keeps one entry per CDR3 protein. The profile shows 50,000 to 70,000 distinct CDR3 sequences, 10% to 15% of them singletons. This clonotype was recorded a few times. The antigen remains unidentified. This sequence originates from a young man who had mild COVID-19 (a few samples of this study predate the infection). Cell type and time point are not known. Sequencing was carried out using PBMCs or a T cell subset sorted from them (not recorded which). The chain links TRBV9 to TRBJ2-3, with 10 nucleotides matching TRBD2. The CDR3 coding sequence is TGTGCCAGCACAGTGGGCCTAGCGGGGGGCACAGATACGCAGTATTTT. It translates to CASTVGLAGGTDTQYF. The complete variable domain, with remaining parts taken from reference TRBV9 and TRBJ2-3, reads DSGVTQTPKHLITATGQRVTLRCSPRSGDLSVYWYQQSLDQGLQFLIQYYNGEERAKGNILERFSAQQFPDLHSELNLSSLELGDSALYFCASTVGLAGGTDTQYFGPGTRLTVL.